This TCR beta chain is from a study of CD8 T cells in Susac syndrome. Reverse transcription of roughly 0.5 to 1 ug RNA used random hexamers. Via MiXCR, TCRdb re-called the immunoSEQ multiplex PCR reads, giving one row per CDR3 protein. The profile shows around 200,000 distinct CDR3 sequences, approximately 90% of them singletons. Trimming shortened V by 0 bases and J by 0 bases, and 9 bases separated the two germline ends. Germline lookup yields CDR1 SGHDT and CDR2 YYEEEE. CDR3 length: 15 amino acids. The gene calls are TRBV5-6 and TRBJ2-5, with no clear D. This receptor was identified in a human donor with multiple sclerosis. Material: CD8+ T cells from PBMCs. CDR3 DNA: TGTGCCAGCAGCTTGGAATCGTACTACCAAGAGACCCAGTACTTC. Translating gives CASSLESYYQETQYF.